This TCR beta chain was found in a study of T cell responses to AZD1222 COVID-19 vaccine. General observations from the study: Clonal diversity was possibly underestimated; the donors were predominantly white British and more often female. Spike-specific TCRs gained breadth and depth after people received two AZD1222 doses. Only six or seven AZD1222 recipients were seropositive at baseline.

The count of this clone is one. The antigen is unknown. The method was immunoSEQ multiplex PCR; TCRdb's version includes in-frame clones alone and lacks a portion of them. The sample includes fewer than 200,000 clones, approximately 88% seen only once; the top ten take 1.5% to 2%. Trimming removed 5 bases from V and 5 bases from J, with 10 bases in between. The CDR3 is 13 residues long. In germline, CDR1 is MNHEY, CDR2 SVGAGI. Sequences were derived from peripheral blood, sampled on day 0 of AZD1222 vaccination. The rearrangement joins TRBV6-5 to TRBJ2-1, with D possibly matching TRBD1 (6 bases). This receptor was taken from an adult in good health. CDR3 protein: CASSRGQNNEQFF. The CDR3 bases are TGTGCCAGCAGTCGTGGACAGAACAATGAGCAGTTCTTC.